These T cell receptor beta chains were read from a single sample in a study of kidney transplant recipient with SARS-CoV-2 infection. One entry per CDR3 protein, called by TCRdb with MiXCR from the reads. The data hold under 300,000 distinct CDR3 sequences, with under 35% observed a single time. The source was a blood sample, collected at baseline and between days 110 and 120 from a kidney transplant recipient. The receptors were sampled from a male patient in his thirties who had COVID-19 and was a kidney transplant recipient. A share of the T cells may be of graft donor origin. The CDR3 runs from the conserved cysteine through the conserved F or W.

j_call,v_call,cdr3_aa
TRBJ1-2,TRBV7-2,CASSGLIRDGKTYGYTF
TRBJ2-5,TRBV6-5,CASSPGQGNQETQYF
TRBJ2-7,TRBV6-5,CASSMTGDYEQYF
TRBJ1-2,TRBV12-3/TRBV12-4,CASSRTGGAYGYTF
TRBJ1-1,TRBV6-5,CASHRTGAVGTEAFF
TRBJ2-7,TRBV11-2,CASSPRGRNYEQYF
TRBJ1-2,TRBV7-9,CASSSVKYHGKTYGYTF
TRBJ2-3,TRBV20-1,CSARIAGAVDTQYF
TRBJ2-5,TRBV19,CASTEVWGRETQYF
TRBJ2-7,TRBV3-2,CASSTDSPRNEQYF
TRBJ2-5,TRBV30,CAWTAGDRAYQETQYF
TRBJ1-1,TRBV6-2/TRBV6-3,CASSPLWGRGNTEAFF
TRBJ2-1,TRBV10-3,CAIGGTPPGEQFF
TRBJ2-7,TRBV18,CASSPPGGMYEQYF
TRBJ2-5,TRBV6-4,CASSEIPGSGGIETQYF
TRBJ2-1,TRBV7-3,CASSSIPSDYNEQFF
TRBJ1-5,TRBV7-9,CASSPGTANQPQHF
TRBJ2-5,TRBV2,CASSAPDQETQYF
TRBJ2-6,TRBV5-4,CASSFSGVGSGANVLTF
TRBJ2-3,TRBV28,CASSFPGQGSYTQYF
TRBJ1-2,TRBV5-4,CASVSNVPGKTYGHTF
TRBJ1-2,TRBV5-1,CASQYQSVRKTYGYTF
TRBJ2-1,TRBV20-1,CSARDRLAGFYNEQFF
TRBJ1-4,TRBV5-1,CASSLEVGPGEKLFF